These T cell receptor beta chains were read from a single sample in a study of blood T cell repertoires in COVID-19. Sequencing was performed with immunoSEQ multiplex PCR; in TCRdb, only in-frame clones are kept and a portion is missing. The data show about 220,000 clones, with 80% to 85% seen just once and roughly 5.3% held by the top ten. Sample: peripheral blood. These receptor sequences come from a woman aged 60-75 years who had recovered from COVID-19. Each CDR3 is given without its conserved first and last residue.

TRBV11-2,TRBJ1-2,ASSLGRGTGSYGYT
TRBV9,TRBJ2-1,ASSVSSGVAYNEQF
TRBV2,TRBJ2-3,ATYSGSGVSTDTQY
TRBV20-1,TRBJ2-7,SARAGQQQY
TRBV19,TRBJ1-6,ASSGTEYRPRGSPLH
TRBV5-8,TRBJ2-4,ASSPPGNKNIQY
TRBV9,TRBJ2-7,ASSVNSYEQY
TRBV28,TRBJ2-5,ASSLNSYLITPKETQY
TRBV9,TRBJ2-3,ASSEGLAGGTDTQY
TRBV9,TRBJ2-2,ASSELPGQGAGELF
TRBV6-5,TRBJ2-5,ASSFGGNQETQY
TRBV12-3/TRBV12-4,TRBJ1-1,ASSLPDTEAF
TRBV4-1,TRBJ1-1,ASSLTGYTEAF
TRBV5-6,TRBJ2-1,ASSWGMPGNEQF
TRBV7-3,TRBJ2-3,ASSAGGGTDTQY
TRBV7-2,TRBJ2-5,ASSRGGWETQY
TRBV6-5,TRBJ1-5,ASSPDRGNQPQH
TRBV7-8,TRBJ2-7,ASSLASWSGEQY
TRBV6-5,TRBJ2-1,ACRTGNYNEQF
TRBV6-5,TRBJ1-2,ASRRRGSYGYT
TRBV6-5,TRBJ1-2,ASSYSPGNYGYT
TRBV15,TRBJ1-1,ATSYSPGLITEAF
TRBV29-1,TRBJ1-2,SVVTRGLGYT
TRBV29-1,TRBJ2-5,SGTGTNQETQY
TRBV5-1,TRBJ2-2,ASSLLGQGVGELF
TRBV18,TRBJ1-4,ASSPGTVGEKLF
TRBV19,TRBJ1-5,ASSIVGGRESNQPQH
TRBV19,TRBJ1-2,ASRVVGEGGYT
TRBV9,TRBJ2-7,ASSLTGGGLNEQY
TRBV19,TRBJ1-2,ASSIEGQGSGYT
TRBV7-6,TRBJ1-2,ASSPIGQGAVYGYT
TRBV27,TRBJ2-7,ASSALRQGNEQY
TRBV6-1,TRBJ1-2,ASSGTGHLKFYGYT
TRBV30,TRBJ1-2,AWSRGQENLGYT
TRBV18,TRBJ2-7,ASLPSGTGDYEQY
TRBV7-2,TRBJ2-3,ASSLLRVTDTQY
TRBV29-1,TRBJ2-5,SVERTGRETQY
TRBV15,TRBJ2-7,ATSRDGTGGFEQY
TRBV20-1,TRBJ2-5,SAEHQETQY